This T cell receptor beta chain was obtained from a study of T cell repertoires in cytomegalovirus infection. Study summary: Peptides in the study included HLA-C-restricted and HLA-B-restricted CMV epitopes. Indications of both CMV infection and matching HLA type were provided by public TCR beta signatures. Study-level points and caveats: What dominated the ex vivo response were HLA-C-restricted CMV-specific TCR beta clonotypes.

One entry per CDR3 protein, called by TCRdb with MiXCR from the reads. The sample carries about 830,000 distinct CDR3 sequences, less than 35% recorded once. For this clonotype: Its antigen is unidentified.

The sequencing here drew on cultured CD8+ T cells from PBMCs, taken from culture after CMV antigen stimulation. The sequence came from a human donor in good health (CMV status not recorded). Some clones in this sample may be carry-over from other donors' samples.

The CDR3 DNA sequence: TGTGCCAGCAGTCCCGGGTCTCGACAGGTCGACACTGAAGCTTTCTTT. It codes for CASSPGSRQVDTEAFF. The chain carries TRBV6-2 or TRBV6-3 and TRBJ1-1, with D perhaps matching TRBD1 (6 bases). Germline V gives CDR1 MNHEY, CDR2 SVGEGT. The CDR3 consists of 16 residues. Between the trimmed V and J ends, which lost 5 bases and 3 bases, there was a span of 19 bases.